This passage covers 30 T cell receptor beta chains from one sample sequenced in a study of OX40 agonist ivuxolimab in advanced cancers. Clones were read by immunoSEQ multiplex PCR, and TCRdb kept only the in-frame ones, dropping some. The data contain under 50,000 clones, less than 85% of them singletons. The sample here was CD4+ or CD8+ T cells sorted from blood, taken in a trial of the OX40 agonist ivuxolimab. These receptors all stem from an adult with an advanced solid tumor such as melanoma, head and neck, liver or kidney cancer.

The gene calls are TRBV11-1 and TRBJ2-7; D unresolved. Trimming cost V 6 bases and J 5 bases, with 8 bases left between them. CDR3 size: 11 residues. In germline, CDR1 is SGHAT, CDR2 FQDESV (reference sequence). The CDR3 region has the DNA TGTGCCAGCAGGATTCCAAACGAGCAGTACTTC. As protein: CASRIPNEQYF.

This clone was detected once. The chain employs TRBV7-2 and TRBJ1-6, with 11 bases fitting TRBD1. With 3 bases clipped from V and 13 bases from J, the junction kept 8 bases outside the gene matches. CDR1 is SGHTA and CDR2 is FQGNSA in the germline V gene. This CDR3 contains 15 residues. Here the CDR3 reads CASSLGQGGSWPLHF. The CDR3 DNA reads TGTGCCAGCAGCTTGGGACAGGGGGGGTCGTGGCCCCTCCACTTT. Full variable domain (remainder filled in from reference TRBV7-2 and TRBJ1-6): GAGVSQSPSNKVTEKGKDVELRCDPISGHTALYWYRQSLGQGLEFLIYFQGNSAPDKSGLPSDRFSAERTGGSVSTLTIQRTQQEDSAVYLCASSLGQGGSWPLHFGNGTRLTVT.

V usage is TRBV5-1 and J usage is TRBJ1-1, with TRBD1 identical over 7 bases. This CDR3 has 12 amino acids. The germline V gene has CDR1 SGHRS and CDR2 YFSETQ. V shed 4 bases, J shed 6 bases, and the junction held 3 bases outside the gene matches. CDR3 nucleotides: TGCGCCAGCAGCGCCGGGACAGCTGAAGCTTTCTTT. Its translation is CASSAGTAEAFF. Looking up the rest from reference TRBV5-1 and TRBJ1-1 gives the full variable domain: KAGVTQTPRYLIKTRGQQVTLSCSPISGHRSVSWYQQTPGQGLQFLFEYFSETQRNKGNFPGRFSGRQFSNSRSEMNVSTLELGDSALYLCASSAGTAEAFFGQGTRLTVV.

V is TRBV7-2 and J is TRBJ2-7, with TRBD2 as a possible D gene (7 bases). From germline, CDR1 is SGHTA and CDR2 FQGNSA. The CDR3 is 17 residues long. The V gene lost 3 bases and the J gene lost 5 bases, with 23 bases spanning the gap. The CDR3 reads CASSLGGQGRLNHEQYF. For the CDR3, the DNA is TGTGCCAGCAGCTTGGGGGGGCAGGGTCGGTTAAACCACGAGCAGTACTTC.

The chain combines TRBV7-9 with TRBJ2-2, with TRBD1 identical over 7 bases. V gave up 5 bases and J gave up 2 bases; unmatched junction bases: 5. Per germline, CDR1 SEHNR and CDR2 FQNEAQ (reference sequence). The CDR3 length is 15 residues. The CDR3 reads CASSPDRRNTGELFF. The CDR3 nucleotides are TGTGCCAGCAGCCCGGACAGGAGAAACACCGGGGAGCTGTTTTTT.

The V call is TRBV14, the J call TRBJ2-1; no clear D gene. The ends were cut back, 1 base at V and 2 bases at J, with 6 bases in the middle. Germline CDR1 SGHDN, CDR2 FVKESK. The CDR3 is made up of 14 amino acids. This CDR3 reads CASSQAAPYNEQFF. The CDR3 nucleotides read TGTGCCAGCAGCCAAGCAGCCCCCTACAATGAGCAGTTCTTC.

The rearrangement links TRBV20-1 to TRBJ2-1; D call uncertain. Between the trimmed V and J ends, which lost 4 bases and 3 bases, there was a span of 4 bases. From germline, CDR1 is DFQATT and CDR2 SNEGSKA (reference sequence). The CDR3 totals 11 residues. The CDR3 DNA reads TGCAGTGCTAAGGACTACAATGAGCAGTTCTTC. Translated: CSAKDYNEQFF.

The chain has TRBV7-8 and TRBJ1-3; D ambiguous. The CDR3 spans 15 residues. V was pared by 5 bases and J by 0 bases, with 11 bases between. Germline lookup yields CDR1 SGHVS and CDR2 FQNEAQ. The CDR3 DNA is TGTGCCAGCAGCCACATGCGAATCTCTGGAAACACCATATATTTT. Encoded protein: CASSHMRISGNTIYF.

V and J are TRBV2 and TRBJ2-6; D not resolved. Germline lookup yields CDR1 SNHLY and CDR2 FYNNEI. V was pared by 6 bases and J by 1 base, with 10 bases between. The CDR3 extends over 15 amino acids. CDR3 loop: CASSSTPSGANVLTF. CDR3 nucleotides: TGTGCCAGCAGCTCGACCCCTTCTGGGGCCAACGTCCTGACTTTC. The full variable domain, completed using reference TRBV2 and TRBJ2-6, is EPEVTQTPSHQVTQMGQEVILRCVPISNHLYFYWYRQILGQKVEFLVSFYNNEISEKSEIFDDQFSVERPDGSNFTLKIRSTKLEDSAMYFCASSSTPSGANVLTFGAGSRLTVL.

This clone occurred once. The rearrangement uses TRBV6-5 and TRBJ1-3, with D uncertain. The germline gives CDR1 MNHEY, CDR2 SVGAGI. The ends were cut back, 8 bases at V and 4 bases at J, with 15 bases in the middle. The CDR3 is 14 amino acids. This CDR3 is CASYGLWAGNTIYF. The CDR3 nucleotides are TGTGCCAGCTACGGACTTTGGGCCGGAAACACCATATATTTT.

V and J are TRBV6-5 and TRBJ1-2; 10 bases map to TRBD1. The CDR3 totals 14 residues. Germline V gene data show CDR1 as MNHEY and CDR2 as SVGAGI. V trimming: 8 bases; J trimming: 6 bases; junction bases outside the gene matches: 9. The CDR3 coding sequence is TGTGCCAGCTCTGGGGACAGGGGCTTGGATGGCTACACCTTC. It encodes CASSGDRGLDGYTF.

The chain uses TRBV19 and TRBJ1-1, with 7 bases fitting TRBD1. J lost 3 bases, V lost 5 bases, and 6 bases had no gene match. This CDR3 is 14 amino acids long. From germline, CDR1 is LNHDA and CDR2 SQIVND (reference sequence). This CDR3 is CASSGIDRDTEAFF. In DNA form, the CDR3 reads TGTGCCAGTAGTGGGATTGACAGGGACACTGAAGCTTTCTTT.

The chain combines TRBV4-3 with TRBJ2-5; the D call may be TRBD1 or TRBD2 (6 bases each). Germline V lookup: CDR1 LGHNA, CDR2 YSLEER. There are 16 residues in the CDR3. The V gene lost 0 bases and the J gene lost 3 bases, with 14 bases spanning the gap. As DNA, the CDR3 is TGCGCCAGCAGCCAAGAATTGGGGGGCGCAGAAGAGACCCAGTACTTC. This sequence encodes CASSQELGGAEETQYF.

The chain joins TRBV11-2 to TRBJ1-1; D is unresolved. CDR1 SGHAT and CDR2 FQNNGV come from the germline V gene. The CDR3 totals 11 residues. Trimming removed 3 bases at V and 7 bases at J, with 6 bases between. The CDR3 reads CASSFLNEAFF. CDR3 DNA: TGTGCCAGCAGCTTTCTGAATGAAGCTTTCTTT.

The chain joins TRBV7-9 to TRBJ1-1; TRBD1 matches at 9 bases. Germline V gene sequence: CDR1 SEHNR, CDR2 FQNEAQ (reference sequence). V was clipped by 5 bases and J by 5 bases; unmatched bases: 9. The CDR3 consists of 15 residues. CDR3 protein: CASSTVSGQGTEAFF. CDR3 DNA: TGTGCCAGCAGCACGGTTAGCGGACAGGGGACTGAAGCTTTCTTT.

The chain has TRBV19 and TRBJ2-7; 10 bases fit TRBD1. V lost 5 bases, J lost 3 bases, and 4 bases stayed unmatched. This CDR3 region has 14 residues. Germline assignment: CDR1 LNHDA and CDR2 SQIVND (reference sequence). Here the CDR3 DNA reads TGTGCCAGTAGTCCGGGACAGGGGTTCTACGAGCAGTACTTC. It yields the protein CASSPGQGFYEQYF. The full variable domain, completed using reference TRBV19 and TRBJ2-7, is DGGITQSPKYLFRKEGQNVTLSCEQNLNHDAMYWYRQDPGQGLRLIYYSQIVNDFQKGDIAEGYSVSREKKESFPLTVTSAQKNPTAFYLCASSPGQGFYEQYFGPGTRLTVT.

The rearrangement uses TRBV5-1 and TRBJ2-3; D gene ambiguous. The CDR3 spans 16 residues. Trimming took off 0 bases at V and 0 bases at J, with 11 bases between the two ends. Germline V lookup: CDR1 SGHRS, CDR2 YFSETQ. CDR3 amino acids: CASSLVAGASTDTQYF. The CDR3 coding sequence is TGCGCCAGCAGCTTGGTTGCCGGCGCTAGCACAGATACGCAGTATTTT.

The genes are TRBV5-1 and TRBJ2-1; 9 bases match TRBD2. Per the germline V gene, CDR1 is SGHRS and CDR2 is YFSETQ. This CDR3 spans 17 amino acids. J gave up 6 bases and V 4 bases, and 14 bases lay outside the gene matches. CDR3: CASSLRLAAKRPNEQFF. Written as DNA, the CDR3 is TGCGCCAGCAGCCTAAGACTAGCGGCCAAACGACCCAATGAGCAGTTCTTC. The variable domain in full, with the rest retrieved from reference TRBV5-1 and TRBJ2-1, is KAGVTQTPRYLIKTRGQQVTLSCSPISGHRSVSWYQQTPGQGLQFLFEYFSETQRNKGNFPGRFSGRQFSNSRSEMNVSTLELGDSALYLCASSLRLAAKRPNEQFFGPGTRLTVL.

This chain joins TRBV19 and TRBJ2-3; D unresolved. The CDR3 runs 15 residues. Germline V lookup: CDR1 LNHDA, CDR2 SQIVND (reference sequence). The V gene lost 3 bases and the J gene lost 6 bases, with 16 bases spanning the gap. CDR3 bases: TGTGCCAGTAGTATTACGGCTACGGACCCCGATACGCAGTATTTT. It encodes CASSITATDPDTQYF.

This chain connects TRBV10-3 to TRBJ2-3, with 7 bases fitting TRBD2. J was trimmed by 0 bases and V by 5 bases; bases with no gene match: 8. This CDR3 is built from 16 residues. Germline loops: CDR1 ENHRY, CDR2 SYGVKD. This chain's CDR3 is CAISLGGRLSTDTQYF. CDR3 nucleotide sequence: TGTGCCATCAGTCTGGGAGGGAGGCTTAGCACAGATACGCAGTATTTT.

The chain is built from TRBV5-4 and TRBJ1-6, with D unclear. Germline loops: CDR1 SGHNT, CDR2 YYREEE (reference sequence). The V end was cut by 2 bases, the J end by 7 bases, with 16 bases between. The CDR3 loop spans 16 amino acids. CDR3 residues: CASSLSPGGRNSPLHF. CDR3 nucleotide sequence: TGTGCCAGCAGCTTATCCCCAGGCGGCCGAAATTCACCCCTCCACTTT.

This chain uses TRBV4-1 with TRBJ2-7; 10 positions agree with TRBD1. Trimming removed 8 bases from V and 2 bases from J; junction bases left unmatched: 9. Germline V gene sequence: CDR1 MGHRA, CDR2 YSYEKL. The CDR3 sequence is 15 residues long. For the CDR3, the DNA is TGCGCCAGCCAAAAGTACGGGACAGGGGCCTACGAGCAGTACTTC. This sequence encodes CASQKYGTGAYEQYF.

The rearrangement joins TRBV5-1 to TRBJ2-7; perhaps TRBD2 as D (7 bases). This CDR3 contains 14 residues. Germline V gene lookup returns CDR1 SGHRS and CDR2 YFSETQ. The V and J ends lost 1 base and 0 bases respectively, with 8 bases between them. CDR3 protein: CASSLRGASYEQYF. The CDR3 DNA reads as TGCGCCAGCAGCTTGCGGGGGGCCTCCTACGAGCAGTACTTC.

The rearrangement links TRBV7-2 to TRBJ1-1; D remains ambiguous. The CDR3 has 15 residues. V shed 2 bases and J shed 2 bases, with 12 bases lying between them. Germline V gene sequence: CDR1 SGHTA, CDR2 FQGNSA. The CDR3 loop reads CASSLQQRINTEAFF. CDR3 in DNA: TGTGCCAGCAGCTTACAACAGCGGATAAACACTGAAGCTTTCTTT.

This chain links TRBV10-3 with TRBJ2-7; D not certain. V was cut by 5 bases and J by 2 bases, with 7 bases left in between. In germline, CDR1 is ENHRY, CDR2 SYGVKD. CDR3 size: 12 residues. The CDR3 DNA reads TGTGCCATCAGTAGCCATACCTACGAGCAGTACTTC. It encodes CAISSHTYEQYF.

The chain couples TRBV18 to TRBJ1-5; D is unclear. There are 13 residues in the CDR3. V shed 2 bases and J shed 5 bases, with 7 bases lying between them. Germline V gene data show CDR1 as KGHSH and CDR2 as LQKENI. The chain's CDR3 is CASSPFEDQPQHF. The DNA for the CDR3 is TGTGCCAGCTCACCATTCGAGGATCAGCCCCAGCATTTT.

The table lists this clone with a few counts. The V and J genes are TRBV7-9 and TRBJ2-7; 9 nucleotides align to TRBD1. Germline CDR1 and CDR2: SEHNR and FQNEAQ (reference sequence). The CDR3 covers 15 residues. With 5 bases clipped from V and 4 bases from J, the junction kept 9 bases outside the gene matches. The CDR3 sequence: CASSLGGTGTYEQYF. CDR3 in DNA: TGTGCCAGCAGCCTGGGTGGGACAGGGACATACGAGCAGTACTTC. The full variable domain, in which reference TRBV7-9 and TRBJ2-7 provide the parts outside the CDR3, is DTGVSQNPRHKITKRGQNVTFRCDPISEHNRLYWYRQTLGQGPEFLTYFQNEAQLEKSRLLSDRFSAERPKGSFSTLEIQRTEQGDSAMYLCASSLGGTGTYEQYFGPGTRLTVT.

V and J are TRBV19 and TRBJ2-3; TRBD1 matches at 12 bases. From germline, CDR1 is LNHDA and CDR2 SQIVND (reference sequence). The V segment lost 5 bases and the J segment 1 base; nucleotides outside the gene matches: 13. This CDR3 region has 19 residues. The CDR3 is CASSSKPGQGAGRTDTQYF. DNA for the CDR3: TGTGCCAGTAGTTCTAAACCGGGACAGGGGGCCGGACGCACAGATACGCAGTATTTT.

The chain uses TRBV6-1 and TRBJ2-3; no clear D gene. This CDR3 is built from 14 residues. Deletions cut 4 bases from V and 6 bases from J, with 14 bases between. CDR1 is MNHNS and CDR2 is SASEGT in the germline V gene. The CDR3 DNA reads as TGTGCCAGCAGTGCGGACCCTAGTACTGATACGCAGTATTTT. Translation gives CASSADPSTDTQYF.

The chain joins TRBV5-4 to TRBJ1-6; no definite D call. The germline V gene encodes CDR1 SGHNT and CDR2 YYREEE (reference sequence). Trimming stripped 3 bases from V and 0 bases from J, with 10 bases between. The CDR3 extends over 16 amino acids. CDR3 coding DNA: TGTGCCAGCAGCTCCCTCACGAGCTCCTATAATTCACCCCTCCACTTT. As protein: CASSSLTSSYNSPLHF.